This T cell receptor (beta chain) emerged from a study of blood T cell repertoires in COVID-19. The overall study: COVID-19 samples, acute and convalescent, were from the United States, Italy and Spain.

The CDR3 runs to 15 residues. Germline CDR1 reads KGHSH; CDR2 reads LQKENI. V lost 3 bases and J lost 3; bases outside the gene matches: 7. The repertoire was sequenced with immunoSEQ multiplex PCR; TCRdb's copy has only in-frame clones and lacks some. The sample lists tens of thousands of clones, 65% to 90% occurring once. The TCR sequence derives from a man aged 65 to 79 with acute or convalescent COVID-19. This chain uses TRBV18 with TRBJ2-5, with 7 bases lining up with TRBD1. Sequenced input: peripheral blood. The DNA of the CDR3 is TGTGCCAGCTCACCCCACCCAGGGACAGAAGAGACCCAGTACTTC. Encoded protein: CASSPHPGTEETQYF.